A selection of T cell receptor beta chains follows, all from one sample in a study of T cell responses to AZD1222 COVID-19 vaccine. Measured with immunoSEQ multiplex PCR; TCRdb has only the in-frame clones, and not every one. The sample records about 98,000 clones, 80% to 85% being singletons. The material was peripheral blood, obtained on day 0 of AZD1222 vaccination. The receptors here all came from an adult in good health. Each CDR3 is given with its conserved first and last residue. D genes are given only for firm matches. The size of a clone is reported for some rows only, either as once, few or many, or as a class for expanded clones.

d_call: .; clone_size: .; j_call: TRBJ2-2; v_call: TRBV7-9; cdr3_aa: CASSLPKRGNGELFF; cdr3_nt: TGTGCCAGCAGCCTCCCTAAGAGGGGAAACGGGGAGCTGTTTTTT
d_call: .; clone_size: .; j_call: TRBJ2-5; v_call: TRBV4-1; cdr3_aa: CASSQGPRETQYF; cdr3_nt: TGCGCCAGCAGCCAAGGTCCCCGGGAGACCCAGTACTTC
d_call: .; clone_size: .; j_call: TRBJ2-7; v_call: TRBV4-1; cdr3_aa: CASSQDPRGGYEQYF; cdr3_nt: TGCGCCAGCAGCCAAGATCCCAGGGGTGGCTACGAGCAGTACTTC
d_call: .; clone_size: .; j_call: TRBJ2-3; v_call: TRBV25-1; cdr3_aa: CASSDGLPTDTQYF; cdr3_nt: TGTGCCAGCAGTGACGGACTTCCGACAGATACGCAGTATTTT
d_call: .; clone_size: .; j_call: TRBJ2-5; v_call: TRBV12-3/TRBV12-4; cdr3_aa: CASSSFARGTQYF; cdr3_nt: TGTGCCAGCAGTTCGTTTGCCAGGGGGACCCAGTACTTC
d_call: TRBD1; clone_size: .; j_call: TRBJ2-3; v_call: TRBV9; cdr3_aa: CASSQRQGNTDTQYF; cdr3_nt: TGTGCCAGCAGCCAGAGACAGGGAAACACAGATACGCAGTATTTT
d_call: TRBD2; clone_size: .; j_call: TRBJ2-1; v_call: TRBV10-3; cdr3_aa: CAISEWSSSGGDNNEQFF; cdr3_nt: TGTGCCATCAGTGAGTGGTCAAGTAGCGGGGGGGACAACAATGAGCAGTTCTTC
d_call: .; clone_size: .; j_call: TRBJ2-5; v_call: TRBV11-3; cdr3_aa: CASSSRLWTEQETQYF; cdr3_nt: TGTGCCAGCAGCTCCCGGCTGTGGACAGAACAAGAGACCCAGTACTTC
d_call: TRBD1; clone_size: .; j_call: TRBJ1-6; v_call: TRBV5-8; cdr3_aa: CASSSIDRVNSPLHF; cdr3_nt: TGTGCCAGCAGCTCTATTGACAGGGTTAATTCACCCCTCCACTTT
d_call: TRBD1; clone_size: .; j_call: TRBJ2-3; v_call: TRBV7-2; cdr3_aa: CASRQRQGSTDTQYF; cdr3_nt: TGTGCCAGCAGACAACGACAGGGGAGCACAGATACGCAGTATTTT
d_call: TRBD1; clone_size: .; j_call: TRBJ2-2; v_call: TRBV7-6; cdr3_aa: CASSRTGESNTGELFF; cdr3_nt: TGTGCCAGCAGCAGAACAGGGGAATCGAACACCGGGGAGCTGTTTTTT
d_call: TRBD1; clone_size: few; j_call: TRBJ2-1; v_call: TRBV6-5; cdr3_aa: CASAGTGRNEQFF; cdr3_nt: TGTGCCAGCGCCGGGACAGGGCGCAATGAGCAGTTCTTC
d_call: .; clone_size: .; j_call: TRBJ1-5; v_call: TRBV7-8; cdr3_aa: CASSLEGQPQHF; cdr3_nt: TGTGCCAGCAGCTTAGAGGGTCAGCCCCAGCATTTT
d_call: TRBD1; clone_size: once; j_call: TRBJ1-5; v_call: TRBV5-8; cdr3_aa: CASSLIQGAFGQPQHF; cdr3_nt: TGTGCCAGCAGCCTCATACAGGGGGCATTTGGACAGCCCCAGCATTTT
d_call: .; clone_size: few; j_call: TRBJ2-3; v_call: TRBV7-9; cdr3_aa: CASSLRQDTDTQYF; cdr3_nt: TGTGCCAGCAGCCTCAGACAGGACACAGATACGCAGTATTTT
d_call: TRBD1; clone_size: .; j_call: TRBJ1-3; v_call: TRBV19; cdr3_aa: CASTKDPSGTASSGNTIYF; cdr3_nt: TGTGCCAGTACCAAGGACCCCTCCGGGACAGCGAGCTCTGGAAACACCATATATTTT
d_call: .; clone_size: .; j_call: TRBJ2-2; v_call: TRBV7-2; cdr3_aa: CASSHKDNWAYPTGELFF; cdr3_nt: TGTGCCAGCAGCCACAAGGATAACTGGGCCTACCCCACCGGGGAGCTGTTTTTT
d_call: .; clone_size: .; j_call: TRBJ2-4; v_call: TRBV6-5; cdr3_aa: CASRDPPSNIQYF; cdr3_nt: TGTGCCAGCAGAGACCCGCCCTCAAACATTCAGTACTTC
d_call: .; clone_size: .; j_call: TRBJ1-3; v_call: TRBV19; cdr3_aa: CASSALQGSGNTIYF; cdr3_nt: TGTGCCAGTAGTGCCTTACAGGGCTCTGGAAACACCATATATTTT
d_call: TRBD1; clone_size: .; j_call: TRBJ2-2; v_call: TRBV24-1; cdr3_aa: CATSEGGQGPGELFF; cdr3_nt: TGTGCCACCAGTGAGGGGGGACAGGGGCCCGGGGAGCTGTTTTTT
d_call: .; clone_size: .; j_call: TRBJ2-5; v_call: TRBV11-3; cdr3_aa: CASSPLGQGAQYF; cdr3_nt: TGTGCCAGCAGCCCCCTAGGGCAAGGGGCCCAGTACTTC
d_call: .; clone_size: .; j_call: TRBJ2-2; v_call: TRBV18; cdr3_aa: CASSPGATGELFF; cdr3_nt: TGTGCCAGCTCACCCGGAGCCACCGGGGAGCTGTTTTTT
d_call: .; clone_size: .; j_call: TRBJ1-2; v_call: TRBV11-3; cdr3_aa: CASSLAAGNGYTF; cdr3_nt: TGTGCCAGCAGCTTAGCAGCGGGGAATGGCTACACCTTC
d_call: .; clone_size: .; j_call: TRBJ1-2; v_call: TRBV5-1; cdr3_aa: CASSLAQGGHGYTF; cdr3_nt: TGCGCCAGCAGCTTGGCCCAGGGAGGTCATGGCTACACCTTC
d_call: .; clone_size: .; j_call: TRBJ1-2; v_call: TRBV12-5; cdr3_aa: CASGSEDGFTNYGYTF; cdr3_nt: TGTGCTAGTGGTTCTGAAGACGGTTTTACTAACTATGGCTACACCTTC
d_call: .; clone_size: once; j_call: TRBJ1-2; v_call: TRBV28; cdr3_aa: CAIIADGGYTF; cdr3_nt: TGTGCCATCATCGCAGACGGCGGCTACACCTTC
d_call: TRBD2; clone_size: .; j_call: TRBJ2-5; v_call: TRBV9; cdr3_aa: CASSPDGTSGSQYF; cdr3_nt: TGTGCCAGCAGCCCTGATGGGACTAGCGGGTCCCAGTACTTC
d_call: .; clone_size: .; j_call: TRBJ1-1; v_call: TRBV6-5; cdr3_aa: CACPRNGVNTEAFF; cdr3_nt: TGTGCCTGTCCACGTAATGGGGTGAACACTGAAGCTTTCTTT
d_call: .; clone_size: once; j_call: TRBJ1-3; v_call: TRBV7-2; cdr3_aa: CASSPGVTGNTIYF; cdr3_nt: TGTGCCAGCAGCCCTGGGGTGACTGGAAACACCATATATTTT
d_call: TRBD1; clone_size: .; j_call: TRBJ1-2; v_call: TRBV10-3; cdr3_aa: CAISPDRGETSGYTF; cdr3_nt: TGTGCCATCAGTCCTGACAGGGGTGAAACTAGTGGCTACACCTTC
d_call: TRBD1; clone_size: .; j_call: TRBJ1-5; v_call: TRBV27; cdr3_aa: CASSLRGTGPSRSAQHF; cdr3_nt: TGTGCCAGCAGTTTAAGAGGGACAGGGCCGTCTCGTTCGGCCCAGCATTTT
d_call: .; clone_size: .; j_call: TRBJ2-1; v_call: TRBV12-5; cdr3_aa: CASGLGLFSYNEQFF; cdr3_nt: TGTGCTAGTGGTTTGGGTTTGTTCTCCTACAATGAGCAGTTCTTC
d_call: .; clone_size: once; j_call: TRBJ2-7; v_call: TRBV6-5; cdr3_aa: CASTDVNEGEQYF; cdr3_nt: TGTGCCAGCACCGACGTAAACGAAGGCGAGCAGTACTTC
d_call: TRBD1; clone_size: .; j_call: TRBJ1-5; v_call: TRBV19; cdr3_aa: CAMAGQGVLYSNQPQHF; cdr3_nt: TGTGCCATGGCGGGGCAGGGGGTGTTGTATAGCAATCAGCCCCAGCATTTT
d_call: .; clone_size: once; j_call: TRBJ1-1; v_call: TRBV12-3/TRBV12-4; cdr3_aa: CASSLMEGMGAFF; cdr3_nt: TGTGCCAGCAGTTTAATGGAGGGGATGGGAGCTTTCTTT
d_call: TRBD2; clone_size: once; j_call: TRBJ2-3; v_call: TRBV20-1; cdr3_aa: CSASFGGATDTQYF; cdr3_nt: TGCAGTGCTAGTTTCGGGGGGGCCACAGATACGCAGTATTTT
d_call: .; clone_size: few; j_call: TRBJ1-2; v_call: TRBV28; cdr3_aa: CASIDVLGAKGTYGYTF; cdr3_nt: TGTGCCAGCATAGACGTTCTTGGCGCAAAGGGCACCTATGGCTACACCTTC
d_call: .; clone_size: .; j_call: TRBJ1-1; v_call: TRBV28; cdr3_aa: CASSAAQYIAEAFF; cdr3_nt: TGTGCCAGCAGCGCCGCACAGTATATCGCTGAAGCTTTCTTT
d_call: .; clone_size: .; j_call: TRBJ1-1; v_call: TRBV5-6; cdr3_aa: CASSLGQVVNTEAFF; cdr3_nt: TGTGCCAGCAGCTTGGGACAGGTAGTGAACACTGAAGCTTTCTTT
d_call: .; clone_size: .; j_call: TRBJ1-1; v_call: TRBV11-3; cdr3_aa: CASTTPGSYTEAFF; cdr3_nt: TGTGCCAGCACCACCCCGGGCAGCTACACTGAAGCTTTCTTT
d_call: .; clone_size: .; j_call: TRBJ1-6; v_call: TRBV6-5; cdr3_aa: CASSYVLGDNSPLHF; cdr3_nt: TGTGCCAGCAGTTACGTACTGGGTGATAATTCACCCCTCCACTTT
d_call: .; clone_size: once; j_call: TRBJ2-6; v_call: TRBV6-5; cdr3_aa: CASTPTGANVLTF; cdr3_nt: TGTGCCAGCACCCCGACTGGGGCCAACGTCCTGACTTTC
d_call: .; clone_size: .; j_call: TRBJ1-1; v_call: TRBV18; cdr3_aa: CASSTRGTEAFF; cdr3_nt: TGTGCCAGCTCAACTAGGGGGACTGAAGCTTTCTTT
d_call: .; clone_size: once; j_call: TRBJ2-7; v_call: TRBV5-5; cdr3_aa: CASRSTGTYEQYF; cdr3_nt: TGTGCCAGCAGGAGTACAGGGACTTACGAGCAGTACTTC
d_call: .; clone_size: .; j_call: TRBJ2-1; v_call: TRBV30; cdr3_aa: CAWSVRWNNEQFF; cdr3_nt: TGTGCCTGGAGTGTAAGATGGAACAATGAGCAGTTCTTC
d_call: .; clone_size: .; j_call: TRBJ2-4; v_call: TRBV6-5; cdr3_aa: CASSYDQEGAKNIQYF; cdr3_nt: TGTGCCAGCAGTTACGACCAAGAGGGGGCCAAAAACATTCAGTACTTC
d_call: .; clone_size: .; j_call: TRBJ1-5; v_call: TRBV6-5; cdr3_aa: CASSNWGGYDQPQHF; cdr3_nt: TGTGCCAGCAGTAACTGGGGGGGATACGATCAGCCCCAGCATTTT
d_call: .; clone_size: few; j_call: TRBJ1-2; v_call: TRBV2; cdr3_aa: CASSEVGGAYGYTF; cdr3_nt: TGTGCCAGCAGTGAAGTGGGGGGGGCCTATGGCTACACCTTC
d_call: TRBD1; clone_size: .; j_call: TRBJ1-2; v_call: TRBV28; cdr3_aa: CASTGQAEEGYTF; cdr3_nt: TGTGCCAGCACGGGACAGGCGGAGGAAGGCTACACCTTC
d_call: .; clone_size: .; j_call: TRBJ1-3; v_call: TRBV7-9; cdr3_aa: CASSLDGNTIYF; cdr3_nt: TGTGCCAGCAGCTTAGACGGAAACACCATATATTTT
d_call: .; clone_size: .; j_call: TRBJ2-5; v_call: TRBV29-1; cdr3_aa: CSVLEETQYF; cdr3_nt: TGCAGCGTTCTTGAGGAGACCCAGTACTTC
d_call: .; clone_size: .; j_call: TRBJ1-5; v_call: TRBV28; cdr3_aa: CASSNFKWSSNQPQHF; cdr3_nt: TGTGCCAGCAGCAACTTCAAGTGGTCGAGCAATCAGCCCCAGCATTTT
d_call: TRBD1; clone_size: .; j_call: TRBJ1-3; v_call: TRBV7-8; cdr3_aa: CASIRDRGGNTIYF; cdr3_nt: TGTGCCAGTATCAGAGACAGGGGGGGAAACACCATATATTTT
d_call: .; clone_size: .; j_call: TRBJ2-1; v_call: TRBV11-3; cdr3_aa: CASRPGPEPNEQFF; cdr3_nt: TGTGCCAGCAGACCGGGCCCCGAGCCAAATGAGCAGTTCTTC
d_call: TRBD1; clone_size: .; j_call: TRBJ1-5; v_call: TRBV2; cdr3_aa: CASSAGTGSRSSQPQHF; cdr3_nt: TGTGCCAGCAGCGCCGGGACAGGGAGTCGGTCTTCACAGCCCCAGCATTTT
d_call: .; clone_size: .; j_call: TRBJ1-1; v_call: TRBV15; cdr3_aa: CATSRETGFEAFF; cdr3_nt: TGTGCCACCAGCAGGGAAACAGGTTTTGAAGCTTTCTTT
d_call: .; clone_size: few; j_call: TRBJ1-4; v_call: TRBV10-2; cdr3_aa: CASSLGPPEGKLFF; cdr3_nt: TGCGCCAGCAGTTTGGGACCTCCGGAGGGAAAACTGTTTTTT